These 17 T cell receptor beta chains came from one sample sequenced in a study of cytomegalovirus exposure and HLA in healthy donors. 60 Vbeta and 13 Jbeta primers were used in PCR. Sequenced by immunoSEQ multiplex PCR; TCRdb stores in-frame clones only, minus some. The table has roughly 130,000 clones, about 86% seen once; the top ten hold less than 0.75%. Sequenced: PBMCs. The receptors shown here come from a man aged 18 to 29 in good health and CMV-seronegative.

The chain is built from TRBV29-1 and TRBJ2-7, with 7 positions matching TRBD1. Germline V gene lookup returns CDR1 SQVTM and CDR2 ANQGSEA. Unmatched junction bases numbered 2, after V lost 4 bases and J lost 5 bases. The CDR3 has 11 residues. The CDR3 region is CSVGGGDEQYF. The DNA of the CDR3 is TGCAGCGTTGGAGGGGGCGACGAGCAGTACTTC.

This clone has a single count. The chain carries TRBV5-4 and TRBJ2-1; tentative D call: TRBD1 (7 bases). The germline V gene encodes CDR1 SGHNT and CDR2 YYREEE (reference sequence). The CDR3 extends over 18 amino acids. Trimming left V 1 base short and J 2 bases short, with 19 bases between. The CDR3 loop reads CASSLHSQGTLPYNEQFF. DNA for the CDR3: TGTGCCAGCAGCTTGCACTCACAGGGGACTCTACCCTACAATGAGCAGTTCTTC.

This chain links TRBV30 with TRBJ1-2; D uncertain. Trimming cost V 1 base and J 7 bases, with 13 bases left between them. Germline lookup yields CDR1 GTSNPN and CDR2 SVGIG (reference sequence). There are 13 residues in the CDR3. Here the CDR3 reads CAWSAGRSGGYTF. In DNA, the CDR3 is TGTGCCTGGAGTGCCGGAAGATCAGGTGGCTACACCTTC.

This chain joins TRBV4-1 and TRBJ1-2; 8 bases fit TRBD1. Germline trimming cut 4 bases from V and 8 bases from J; bases unmatched to any gene: 21. CDR3 length: 18 residues. Germline V gives CDR1 MGHRA, CDR2 YSYEKL. The CDR3 loop reads CASSPSKQKDRADRGYTF. The CDR3 DNA is TGCGCCAGCAGCCCATCTAAACAAAAGGACAGGGCGGATCGCGGCTACACCTTC.

This chain uses TRBV14 with TRBJ2-5, with D perhaps TRBD2 (7 bases). In germline, CDR1 is SGHDN, CDR2 FVKESK. CDR3 length: 17 amino acids. The V gene lost 0 bases and the J gene lost 5 bases, with 19 bases spanning the gap. CDR3 amino acids: CASSQDRRSGRGETQYF. Here the CDR3 DNA reads TGTGCCAGCAGCCAAGATCGGCGGTCGGGGAGGGGGGAGACCCAGTACTTC. Using reference TRBV14 and TRBJ2-5 for the parts outside the CDR3, the full variable domain is EAGVTQFPSHSVIEKGQTVTLRCDPISGHDNLYWYRRVMGKEIKFLLHFVKESKQDESGMPNNRFLAERTGGTYSTLKVQPAELEDSGVYFCASSQDRRSGRGETQYFGPGTRLLVL.

This clone showed up just once. The chain is built from TRBV9 and TRBJ2-2; unclear D gene. The germline V and J ends were trimmed by 3 bases and 6 bases, with 9 bases remaining between them. Germline V gives CDR1 SGDLS, CDR2 YYNGEE. There are 13 residues in the CDR3. The CDR3 region is CASSGDWAGELFF. CDR3 nucleotides: TGTGCCAGCAGCGGAGACTGGGCCGGGGAGCTGTTTTTT.

This chain uses TRBV2 with TRBJ1-3; D gene unclear. Per the germline V gene, CDR1 is SNHLY and CDR2 is FYNNEI. Trimming removed 6 bases at V and 0 bases at J, with 12 bases between. CDR3 size: 15 residues. CDR3 sequence (DNA): TGTGCCAGCAGCCATAAATCCAGCTCTGGAAACACCATATATTTT. It encodes CASSHKSSSGNTIYF.

This chain connects TRBV5-6 to TRBJ2-3, with TRBD2 matching 8 bases. The CDR3 is 16 amino acids. Germline CDR1 and CDR2: SGHDT and YYEEEE. The ends lost 0 bases at V and 0 bases at J; junction bases unmatched: 3. Here the CDR3 DNA reads TGTGCCAGCAGCTTGGAAGCGGGGGCCAGCACAGATACGCAGTATTTT. It encodes CASSLEAGASTDTQYF.

As to this clone: The same CDR3 also results from other DNA sequences found in this sample. The chain recombines TRBV11-2 with TRBJ1-1; no firm D call. This CDR3 has 12 amino acids. V lost 2 bases and J lost 5, with 6 bases in between. Germline V gives CDR1 SGHAT, CDR2 FQNNGV. The CDR3 DNA follows: TGTGCCAGCAGCTTACGGGTTACTGAAGCTTTCTTT. As protein: CASSLRVTEAFF.

The CDR3 spells CALTRDSTGELFF. CDR3 bases: TGTGCTCTGACCCGGGACTCCACCGGGGAGCTGTTTTTT. The chain links TRBV30 to TRBJ2-2, with D tentatively TRBD2 (6 bases). The CDR3 runs to 13 residues. Per the germline V gene, CDR1 is GTSNPN and CDR2 is SVGIG (reference sequence).

The rearrangement joins TRBV15 to TRBJ1-5; D not certain. The V end lost 5 bases, the J end lost 3 bases, and 14 bases lay between the germline ends. Germline V lookup: CDR1 LNHNV, CDR2 YYDKDF (reference sequence). The CDR3 has 15 residues. The CDR3 nucleotides read TGTGCCACCAGCCCAGGTCTCTCCCCCAATCAGCCCCAGCATTTT. Translated: CATSPGLSPNQPQHF.

The table lists this clone with a few counts. J is TRBJ1-5 and V is TRBV6-5; D not resolved. The ends were cut back, 5 bases at V and 4 bases at J, with 12 bases in the middle. The CDR3 loop spans 14 amino acids. Germline values: CDR1 MNHEY, CDR2 SVGAGI. The CDR3 sequence: CASSDDNSNQPQHF. CDR3 nucleotides: TGTGCCAGCAGTGATGACAATAGTAATCAGCCCCAGCATTTT.

The rearrangement links TRBV4-3 to TRBJ2-7, with 11 bases matching TRBD2. V lost 2 bases and J lost 6; bases outside the gene matches: 12. CDR1 is LGHNA and CDR2 is YSLEER in the germline V gene. This CDR3 spans 17 amino acids. The CDR3 DNA is TGCGCCAGCAGCCAAAATAGCGGGGGGGCCATTCTATCCGAGCAGTACTTC. Translating gives CASSQNSGGAILSEQYF.

The chain uses TRBV7-2 and TRBJ1-1; perhaps TRBD1 as D (6 bases). This CDR3 comprises 15 residues. Per the germline V gene, CDR1 is SGHTA and CDR2 is FQGNSA. The V end was cut by 1 base, the J end by 3 bases, with 12 bases between. The DNA of the CDR3 is TGTGCCAGCAGCTTAGGATGGCAGGGGTACACTGAAGCTTTCTTT. Protein product: CASSLGWQGYTEAFF.

The genes are TRBV29-1 and TRBJ1-4; D call uncertain. The CDR3 consists of 13 residues. Trimming took 6 bases from V and 7 from J, leaving 15 bases between them. Germline assignment: CDR1 SQVTM and CDR2 ANQGSEA. CDR3 nucleotides: TGCAGCGTCTCGGCAGGTGTAAGTGAAAAACTGTTTTTT. Its translation is CSVSAGVSEKLFF.

The genes are TRBV27 and TRBJ2-7; weak D call: TRBD2 (6 bases). In germline, CDR1 is MNHEY, CDR2 SMNVEV (reference sequence). V was shortened by 2 bases and J by 3 bases, with 11 bases between the two germline ends. The CDR3 spans 14 residues. The CDR3 region is CASSLAGTVYEQYF. In DNA, the CDR3 is TGTGCCAGCAGTTTAGCTGGGACTGTCTACGAGCAGTACTTC.

This chain joins TRBV6-6 and TRBJ1-2; TRBD1 might be the D (6 bases). This CDR3 has 16 residues. Germline V gene lookup returns CDR1 MNHNY and CDR2 SVGAGI (reference sequence). Trimming cost V 2 bases and J 4 bases, with 17 bases left between them. CDR3 in DNA: TGTGCCAGCAGTTACCTTACACGGGACACCTTCTATGGCTACACCTTC. This codes for CASSYLTRDTFYGYTF.